Below are 15 T cell receptor beta chains sequenced from a single sample in a study of blood T cell repertoires in COVID-19. Clones were sequenced by immunoSEQ multiplex PCR, and TCRdb holds only the in-frame ones, with some missing. Counted here are 200,000 to 250,000 clones, 86% occurring once; the ten biggest clones make up about 12%. The source material was peripheral blood. The receptors here all came from an elderly man with acute or convalescent COVID-19.

This clone was seen repeatedly, ten times or more. V is TRBV19 and J is TRBJ2-1, with D possibly matching TRBD1 (6 bases). CDR1 LNHDA and CDR2 SQIVND come from the germline V gene (reference sequence). The CDR3 runs to 13 residues. V was clipped by 2 bases and J by 10 bases, with 12 bases between them. The CDR3 protein is CASSIRGWQEQFF. CDR3 nucleotides: TGTGCCAGTAGTATAAGGGGGTGGCAGGAGCAGTTCTTC.

This clone was observed a few times. The chain employs TRBV15 and TRBJ1-1; a weak D match, TRBD1 (5 bases). The CDR3 length is 15 residues. In germline, CDR1 is LNHNV, CDR2 YYDKDF (reference sequence). V was cut by 3 bases and J by 0 bases, with 11 bases left in between. The CDR3 coding sequence is TGTGCCACCAGCAGGCTAAGGGGCATGAACACTGAAGCTTTCTTT. This encodes CATSRLRGMNTEAFF.

V usage is TRBV6-5 and J usage is TRBJ2-7; the match to TRBD1 covers 9 bases. Germline CDR1 is MNHEY and CDR2 is SVGAGI. CDR3 length equals 13 residues. The V gene end was trimmed by 6 bases and the J gene end by 6 bases; junction bases not matched to a gene: 6. CDR3 sequence: CASRGTGFGEQYF. For the CDR3, the DNA is TGTGCCAGCAGGGGGACAGGGTTTGGCGAGCAGTACTTC.

This rearrangement joins TRBV5-4 to TRBJ2-7; weak D call: TRBD2 (5 bases). The CDR3 runs 13 residues. V lost 3 bases and J lost 3, with 10 bases in between. Germline values: CDR1 SGHNT, CDR2 YYREEE (reference sequence). CDR3 loop: CASSSGRDYEQYF. The CDR3 DNA reads TGTGCCAGCAGCTCCGGACGGGACTACGAGCAGTACTTC.

The chain uses TRBV7-2 and TRBJ2-1; TRBD1 matches at 9 bases. Germline trimming cut 5 bases from V and 3 bases from J; bases unmatched to any gene: 5. The germline gives CDR1 SGHTA, CDR2 FQGNSA. The CDR3 is made up of 15 amino acids. The CDR3: CASSLGQGNYNEQFF. The CDR3 coding sequence is TGTGCCAGCAGCCTGGGACAGGGTAACTACAATGAGCAGTTCTTC.

The chain couples TRBV24-1 to TRBJ2-5; maybe TRBD1 (6 bases). Trimming stripped 4 bases from V and 5 bases from J, with 16 bases between. There are 15 residues in the CDR3. Germline loops: CDR1 KGHDR, CDR2 SFDVKD. The CDR3 loop reads CATSDRRGGTETQYF. CDR3 DNA sequence: TGTGCCACCAGTGACCGCAGAGGGGGAACGGAGACCCAGTACTTC.

The chain links TRBV5-1 to TRBJ2-3; a weak D match, TRBD2 (5 bases). Germline V gene lookup returns CDR1 SGHRS and CDR2 YFSETQ. Trimming removed 4 bases from V and 5 bases from J, with 11 bases in between. The CDR3 runs to 13 residues. DNA for the CDR3: TGCGCCAGCAGCGTCGTAGGAGGAGATACGCAGTATTTT. Translated: CASSVVGGDTQYF.

This chain joins TRBV27 and TRBJ1-2; D is ambiguous. CDR1 MNHEY and CDR2 SMNVEV come from the germline V gene (reference sequence). CDR3 length: 13 amino acids. Trimming pared 3 bases from V and 3 bases from J, leaving 8 bases between. CDR3 nucleotide sequence: TGTGCCAGCAGTTTTTCAGGCTACTATGGCTACACCTTC. It yields the protein CASSFSGYYGYTF.

J is TRBJ2-1 and V is TRBV6-5; 7 nucleotides align to TRBD1. V was pared by 8 bases and J by 7 bases, with 8 bases of the junction left unmatched. This CDR3 is built from 13 residues. Germline CDR1 reads MNHEY; CDR2 reads SVGAGI. In nucleotides, the CDR3 is TGTGCCAGCCGGGACAGCCAAGAAAATGAGCAGTTCTTC. It yields the protein CASRDSQENEQFF.

The rearrangement uses TRBV7-2 and TRBJ1-1; D gene ambiguous. The V end lost 6 bases, the J end lost 4 bases, and 15 bases lay between the germline ends. The CDR3 contains 14 residues. Germline CDR1 reads SGHTA; CDR2 reads FQGNSA. The CDR3 DNA reads TGTGCCAGCAGGCCCACTTCAGGCATCACTGAAGCTTTCTTT. This encodes CASRPTSGITEAFF.

This clone appeared a few times. The chain joins TRBV27 to TRBJ2-7, with D perhaps matching TRBD2 (7 bases). V lost 7 bases, J lost 5 bases, and 15 bases lay in between. CDR1 MNHEY and CDR2 SMNVEV come from the germline V gene (reference sequence). The CDR3 length is 13 residues. This CDR3 is CASNLRGGNEQYF. In DNA form, the CDR3 reads TGTGCCAGCAACTTAAGGGGGGGAAACGAGCAGTACTTC.

The J gene is TRBJ1-6, the V gene TRBV5-4; D unresolved. Trimming left V 2 bases short and J 4 bases short, with 4 bases between. This CDR3 region has 13 residues. Germline-derived CDR1 and CDR2 are SGHNT and YYREEE (reference sequence). In DNA, the CDR3 is TGTGCCAGCAGCTTTACTTATAATTCACCCCTCCACTTT. Residues: CASSFTYNSPLHF.

This clone was picked up one time. The chain is built from TRBV5-1 and TRBJ2-5; a weak D match, TRBD2 (7 bases). The length of the CDR3 is 15 residues. V was cut by 4 bases and J by 5 bases, with 18 bases left in between. Germline-derived CDR1 and CDR2 are SGHRS and YFSETQ. This CDR3 is CASSPGGPQSETQYF. CDR3 DNA: TGCGCCAGCAGCCCGGGGGGCCCTCAGAGCGAGACCCAGTACTTC.

The chain employs TRBV28 and TRBJ1-1; tentatively, D is TRBD1 (5 bases). The germline gives CDR1 MDHEN, CDR2 SYDVKM. Trimming removed 4 bases at V and 5 bases at J, with 8 bases between. This CDR3 region has 12 residues. CDR3: CASSSGRTEAFF. The CDR3 region has the DNA TGTGCCAGCAGTTCAGGGCGGACTGAAGCTTTCTTT.

This clone was seen a single time. Other nucleotide sequences in the sample specify the same CDR3. For the CDR3, the DNA is TGTGCCAGCAGTTACCCTGATCAGCCCCAGCATTTT. Translated, it gives CASSYPDQPQHF. V gene TRBV6-6 combines with J gene TRBJ1-5, with D unresolved. Germline CDR1 and CDR2: MNHNY and SVGAGI (reference sequence). The CDR3 has 12 residues. Deletions cut 2 bases from V and 5 bases from J, with 4 bases between.